One and the same sample provided the 18 T cell receptor beta chains below, sequenced in a study of cytomegalovirus exposure and HLA in healthy donors. This PCR relied on a set of 60 Vbeta primers and 13 Jbeta primers. Clones were sequenced by immunoSEQ multiplex PCR, and TCRdb holds only the in-frame ones, with some missing. The repertoire holds over 110,000 clones, with around four fifths as singletons. The sequencing sample was made of PBMCs. The receptors originated from an older woman in good health and CMV-seropositive.

V and J are TRBV11-2 and TRBJ2-1, with TRBD2 matching over 8 bases. V dropped 0 bases and J dropped 2; count of bases not matched to a gene: 9. CDR1 is SGHAT and CDR2 is FQNNGV in the germline V gene. CDR3 length: 18 amino acids. The CDR3 DNA reads as TGTGCCAGCAGCTTAGATTTCAAAACTAGCGGTACCTACAATGAGCAGTTCTTC. Translating it yields CASSLDFKTSGTYNEQFF.

The V gene is TRBV18, the J gene TRBJ2-1; D is undetermined. This CDR3 region has 16 residues. Germline CDR1 reads KGHSH; CDR2 reads LQKENI. V lost 3 bases and J 0 bases, leaving 12 bases between the germline ends. CDR3 bases: TGTGCCAGCTCACCCCTGGTAGCAAGCTCCTACAATGAGCAGTTCTTC. It is translated as CASSPLVASSYNEQFF.

This clone was picked up one time. Other DNA sequences in this sample translate to the same CDR3. The V call is TRBV5-1, the J call TRBJ2-1, with 14 bases identical to TRBD2. Per germline, CDR1 SGHRS and CDR2 YFSETQ. The CDR3 is made up of 17 amino acids. V dropped 3 bases and J dropped 4; count of bases not matched to a gene: 6. In DNA, the CDR3 is TGCGCCAGCAGCTCCCGACTAGCGGGAGGGATATACAATGAGCAGTTCTTC. Its translation: CASSSRLAGGIYNEQFF.

V and J are TRBV15 and TRBJ2-5; D might be TRBD2 (6 bases). Germline lookup yields CDR1 LNHNV and CDR2 YYDKDF (reference sequence). The CDR3 spans 14 residues. The V end was cut by 3 bases, the J end by 11 bases, with 19 bases between. As DNA, the CDR3 is TGTGCCACCAGCAGGCGGGACTCCCCTCGGGAGCAGTACTTC. This gives the protein CATSRRDSPREQYF.

V is TRBV5-5 and J is TRBJ2-7; 9 bases are shared with TRBD2. CDR1 SGHKS and CDR2 YYEKEE come from the germline V gene (reference sequence). The V gene end was trimmed by 4 bases and the J gene end by 6 bases; junction bases not matched to a gene: 2. The CDR3 is made up of 12 amino acids. The CDR3 nucleotides are TGTGCCAGCAGCCGGACTAGCGCCGAGCAGTACTTC. This codes for CASSRTSAEQYF. The whole variable domain, remainder taken from reference TRBV5-5 and TRBJ2-7, is DAGVTQSPTHLIKTRGQQVTLRCSPISGHKSVSWYQQVLGQGPQFIFQYYEKEERGRGNFPDRFSARQFPNYSSELNVNALLLGDSALYLCASSRTSAEQYFGPGTRLTVT.

The chain employs TRBV20-1 and TRBJ2-5; D is uncertain. Germline CDR1 reads DFQATT; CDR2 reads SNEGSKA (reference sequence). Trimming cost V 3 bases and J 3 bases, with 5 bases left between them. The CDR3 extends over 11 amino acids. The CDR3 DNA reads as TGCAGTGCTAGTCCTGAAGAGACCCAGTACTTC. Its translation: CSASPEETQYF.

This CDR3 reads CASSFGGAQPQHF. In DNA, the CDR3 is TGTGCCAGCAGCTTTGGGGGGGCTCAGCCCCAGCATTTT. The chain has TRBV7-6 and TRBJ1-5; possible D gene TRBD1, 6 bases. Trimming pared 3 bases from V and 6 bases from J, leaving 9 bases between. Germline V CDR1 and CDR2: SGHVS, FNYEAQ. The CDR3 totals 13 residues.

The J gene is TRBJ1-1, the V gene TRBV28; D is unresolved. The CDR3 covers 14 residues. Deletions cut 5 bases from V and 1 base from J, with 11 bases between. Germline V gene data show CDR1 as MDHEN and CDR2 as SYDVKM. CDR3 nucleotides: TGTGCCAGCAGTCCGGCAGGAGGGAACACTGAAGCTTTCTTT. Its protein is CASSPAGGNTEAFF.

The chain is built from TRBV30 and TRBJ2-7; D ambiguous. The CDR3 extends over 12 amino acids. The V end lost 5 bases, the J end lost 8 bases, and 16 bases lay between the germline ends. Germline-derived CDR1 and CDR2 are GTSNPN and SVGIG (reference sequence). The CDR3 loop is CAWALGAEKQYF. The CDR3 DNA sequence: TGTGCCTGGGCGCTGGGTGCGGAGAAGCAGTACTTC.

This chain joins TRBV2 and TRBJ2-4; 11 nucleotides match TRBD2. The V gene end was trimmed by 0 bases and the J gene end by 4 bases; junction bases not matched to a gene: 8. CDR1 is SNHLY and CDR2 is FYNNEI in the germline V gene. This CDR3 is 18 amino acids long. The CDR3 is CASSEARRVAGGKNIQYF. CDR3 bases: TGTGCCAGCAGTGAAGCGCGAAGGGTAGCGGGAGGGAAAAACATTCAGTACTTC.

The CDR3, as DNA: TGTGCCTGGAGGCGGGGCACAGATACGCAGTATTTT. Amino acids: CAWRRGTDTQYF. The rearrangement uses TRBV30 and TRBJ2-3; TRBD2 might be the D (5 bases). The CDR3 length is 12 residues. In germline, CDR1 is GTSNPN, CDR2 SVGIG (reference sequence). V was cut by 3 bases and J by 1 base, with 5 bases left in between.

The chain links TRBV27 to TRBJ2-3, with a weak D call TRBD1 (5 bases). Trimming stripped 2 bases from V and 2 bases from J, with 14 bases between. Per germline, CDR1 MNHEY and CDR2 SMNVEV (reference sequence). This CDR3 comprises 16 residues. Here the CDR3 reads CASSLDSLFFTDTQYF. In DNA form, the CDR3 reads TGTGCCAGCAGTTTAGACAGTCTCTTTTTCACAGATACGCAGTATTTT.

The genes are TRBV9 and TRBJ1-4; 8 bases match TRBD1. Per the germline V gene, CDR1 is SGDLS and CDR2 is YYNGEE. The CDR3 loop spans 17 amino acids. With V trimmed by 4 bases and J by 3 bases, 11 bases remained unmatched. This chain's CDR3 is CASSQGVVTGANEKLFF. The CDR3 nucleotides are TGTGCCAGCAGCCAGGGGGTGGTGACAGGGGCTAATGAAAAACTGTTTTTT.

This clone was counted between two and nine times. V and J are TRBV4-2 and TRBJ2-5; 13 nucleotides align to TRBD2. This CDR3 comprises 18 residues. After removal of 5 bases from V and 3 bases from J, the junction contained 12 bases not matched to a gene. Germline V gene lookup returns CDR1 LGHNA and CDR2 YNFKEQ. In DNA form, the CDR3 reads TGTGCCAGCAGCAAGACAGCCCCCGGGACTAGCGGGGAAGAGACCCAGTACTTC. Its protein product is CASSKTAPGTSGEETQYF.

The genes are TRBV9 and TRBJ2-3; D may be TRBD1 (7 bases). Trimming took 0 bases from V and 4 from J, leaving 15 bases between them. The germline CDR1 and CDR2 sequences are SGDLS and YYNGEE. The CDR3 loop spans 16 amino acids. The CDR3 DNA is TGTGCCAGCAGCGTAGCCCCAGGGGGGCTAGCAGATACGCAGTATTTT. Residues: CASSVAPGGLADTQYF.

The chain carries TRBV7-9 and TRBJ2-1; 14 bases agree with TRBD2. V trimming: 3 bases; J trimming: 9 bases; junction bases outside the gene matches: 1. This CDR3 is built from 14 residues. The germline V gene has CDR1 SEHNR and CDR2 FQNEAQ (reference sequence). CDR3 loop: CASSLGLAGAEQFF. The DNA of the CDR3 is TGTGCCAGCAGCTTGGGACTAGCGGGAGCTGAGCAGTTCTTC.

This chain joins TRBV30 and TRBJ1-2, with a tentative D call TRBD1 (5 bases). The length of the CDR3 is 15 residues. The V gene's germline CDR1 is GTSNPN and CDR2 SVGIG (reference sequence). V lost 3 bases and J lost 2, with 16 bases in between. The CDR3: CAWRGTAKGNYGYTF. DNA of the CDR3: TGTGCCTGGAGAGGAACAGCAAAGGGGAACTATGGCTACACCTTC.

V and J are TRBV7-9 and TRBJ2-4; unclear D gene. Trimming cost V 1 base and J 8 bases, with 9 bases left between them. Germline assignment: CDR1 SEHNR and CDR2 FQNEAQ (reference sequence). The CDR3 totals 13 residues. CDR3 loop: CASSLVEADIQYF. CDR3 coding DNA: TGTGCCAGCAGCTTAGTCGAGGCAGACATTCAGTACTTC. The variable domain in full, completed from reference TRBV7-9 and TRBJ2-4, reads DTGVSQNPRHKITKRGQNVTFRCDPISEHNRLYWYRQTLGQGPEFLTYFQNEAQLEKSRLLSDRFSAERPKGSFSTLEIQRTEQGDSAMYLCASSLVEADIQYFGAGTRLSVL.